This TCR beta chain came from a study of technical replicates of blood from a few donors. The data were produced by immunoSEQ multiplex PCR, yet TCRdb's version contains in-frame clones alone and is incomplete. This table holds tens of thousands of clones, approximately 96% found once. The CDR3 sequence is 15 residues long. From germline, CDR1 is ENHRY and CDR2 SYGVKD. The ends lost 6 bases at V and 5 bases at J; junction bases unmatched: 9. This clone was picked up one time. V usage is TRBV10-3 and J usage is TRBJ2-5, with 10 bases matching TRBD1. The receptor comes from a human donor in good health. Material for sequencing was T cells isolated from PBMCs. CDR3 nucleotides: TGTGCCATCAGCACCGGGACAGGGGCTTGGGAGACCCAGTACTTC. Amino acids: CAISTGTGAWETQYF.